Following are 29 T cell receptor beta chains from one sample sequenced in a study of spatial heterogeneity in lung cancer. TCRdb redid the calling of the 5' RACE reads with MiXCR, one entry per CDR3 protein. The data contain about 10,000 distinct CDR3 sequences, over 4.5% of them seen just once; the ten biggest clones take up 20% to 30%. Documented time point: sample taken at primary tumor resection. Extraction of whole RNA from tumor, nontumor lung or frozen PBMC preceded unsorted sequencing. Sequenced material: PBMCs, taken at surgery. The receptor source for this set is a male donor with early-stage non-small cell lung cancer.

This clonotype is labeled medium-sized. The chain uses TRBV29-1 and TRBJ2-5; 8 bases map to TRBD1. The germline gives CDR1 SQVTM, CDR2 ANQGSEA. Unmatched junction bases numbered 11, after V lost 7 bases and J lost 4 bases. The CDR3 is 14 amino acids. The CDR3 loop reads CSADRGQGPETQYF. The CDR3 coding sequence is TGCAGCGCAGACAGGGGCCAGGGACCAGAGACCCAGTACTTC.

This clonotype has at least ten counts. This chain connects TRBV10-3 to TRBJ2-7; a possible D gene is TRBD1 (5 bases). Germline-derived CDR1 and CDR2 are ENHRY and SYGVKD. The CDR3 sequence is 14 residues long. V lost 2 bases to trimming and J lost 5 bases, with 13 bases between them. The CDR3 nucleotides read TGTGCCATCAGTGAGAGGGGAAACCAGAACGAGCAGTACTTC. It specifies CAISERGNQNEQYF.

The chain combines TRBV6-6 with TRBJ2-7; D is undetermined. The V and J ends lost 0 bases and 2 bases respectively, with 23 bases between them. From germline, CDR1 is MNHNY and CDR2 SVGAGI (reference sequence). The length of the CDR3 is 19 residues. The CDR3 sequence is CASSYSRSGLGMSAYEQYF. CDR3 DNA: TGTGCCAGCAGTTACTCGAGGAGTGGGTTAGGGATGTCGGCCTACGAGCAGTACTTC.

The CDR3 DNA follows: TGCAGCGTTATTTTCTCCGATACGCAGTATTTT. It translates to CSVIFSDTQYF. The genes are TRBV29-1 and TRBJ2-3; the D is unclear. The V gene lost 5 bases and the J gene lost 6 bases, with 9 bases spanning the gap. Germline V lookup: CDR1 SQVTM, CDR2 ANQGSEA. The CDR3 extends over 11 amino acids.

This clonotype was seen ten or more times. The chain couples TRBV12-3 or TRBV12-4 to TRBJ2-7; TRBD2 might be the D (5 bases). The CDR3 is 14 amino acids. V was clipped by 6 bases and J by 0 bases, with 12 bases between them. The CDR3 sequence: CASSRSGLSYEQYF. Written as DNA, the CDR3 is TGTGCCAGCAGCCGATCCGGACTCTCCTACGAGCAGTACTTC.

This clonotype has a count of ten or more. The chain combines TRBV29-1 with TRBJ2-1; 7 bases line up with TRBD1. V shed 7 bases and J 4 bases; nucleotides not matched to a gene: 4. Looked up from germline, CDR1 is SQVTM and CDR2 is ANQGSEA. The CDR3 runs to 12 residues. The DNA of the CDR3 is TGCAGCGACCGACAGGGATACAATGAGCAGTTCTTC. This translates into CSDRQGYNEQFF.

Judged by abundance, this clonotype is medium-sized. The rearrangement links TRBV23-1 to TRBJ1-2; D is unclear. TRBV23-1 is flagged as an ORF with uncertain function. The CDR3 sequence is 13 residues long. Trimming took 4 bases from V and 5 from J, leaving 11 bases between them. For the CDR3, the DNA is TGCGCCAGCAGTCTGTGCCGGATATATGGCTACACCTTC. Translating gives CASSLCRIYGYTF.

This clonotype showed up many times. This rearrangement joins TRBV6-2 or TRBV6-3 to TRBJ2-1; D may be TRBD2 (5 bases). V dropped 2 bases and J dropped 7 bases, with 12 bases sitting between them. CDR1 and CDR2 from the germline V gene are MNHEY and SVGEGT. The CDR3 is made up of 14 amino acids. The CDR3 sequence is CASSYGSFSNEQFF. In DNA form, the CDR3 reads TGTGCCAGCAGTTACGGGAGTTTTTCTAATGAGCAGTTCTTC.

This clonotype appeared many times. The chain is built from TRBV6-2 or TRBV6-3 and TRBJ1-3; tentatively, D is TRBD1 (5 bases). There are 15 residues in the CDR3. Germline V gene lookup returns CDR1 MNHEY and CDR2 SVGEGT. Trimming stripped 5 bases from V and 4 bases from J, with 15 bases between. The CDR3 loop is CASSPHGGVGNTIYF. Here the CDR3 DNA reads TGTGCCAGCAGTCCCCACGGAGGGGTCGGAAACACCATATATTTT.

In this sample, this clonotype turned up many times. The rearrangement joins TRBV7-2 to TRBJ1-5; D ambiguous. V was shortened by 5 bases and J by 6 bases, with 14 bases between the two germline ends. The CDR3 has 14 residues. CDR1 is SGHTA, CDR2 FQGNSA, per germline. This chain's CDR3 is CASSPIQTVQPQHF. DNA for the CDR3: TGTGCCAGCAGCCCCATCCAGACGGTTCAGCCCCAGCATTTT.

This clonotype was seen repeatedly, ten times or more. V usage is TRBV5-1 and J usage is TRBJ2-3; D might be TRBD1 or TRBD2, each matching 5 bases. Germline values: CDR1 SGHRS, CDR2 YFSETQ. Trimming stripped 0 bases from V and 2 bases from J, with 10 bases between. CDR3 length: 15 residues. This CDR3 reads CASSLAGDLTDTQYF. In nucleotides, the CDR3 is TGCGCCAGCAGCTTGGCCGGGGACCTCACAGATACGCAGTATTTT.

By sample fraction, this clonotype is medium-sized. The chain carries TRBV7-6 and TRBJ2-3; the match to TRBD2 covers 11 bases. V was pared by 6 bases and J by 4 bases, with 6 bases of the junction left unmatched. This CDR3 region has 15 residues. Per germline, CDR1 SGHVS and CDR2 FNYEAQ. CDR3 amino acids: CASSFSGGEADTQYF. In DNA form, the CDR3 reads TGTGCCAGCAGTTTTAGCGGGGGGGAGGCAGATACGCAGTATTTT.

This clonotype was seen only a few times. The chain has TRBV28 and TRBJ2-1; D tentatively fits TRBD1 or TRBD2 (5 bases each). The CDR3 has 14 amino acids. Trimming cost V 1 base and J 7 bases, with 11 bases left between them. The germline V gene has CDR1 MDHEN and CDR2 SYDVKM. CDR3 protein: CASSLSAGSNEQFF. CDR3 DNA: TGTGCCAGCAGTTTATCGGCAGGGAGTAATGAGCAGTTCTTC.

By sample share, this clonotype is medium-sized. The chain recombines TRBV18 with TRBJ2-5, with TRBD1 matching 7 bases. The CDR3 has 16 amino acids. V trimming: 5 bases; J trimming: 3 bases; junction bases outside the gene matches: 12. From germline, CDR1 is KGHSH and CDR2 LQKENI. CDR3 protein: CASSDYTGVRKETQYF. In DNA, the CDR3 is TGTGCCAGCTCAGATTACACAGGGGTCCGTAAAGAGACCCAGTACTTC.

The chain combines TRBV20-1 with TRBJ2-1, with TRBD2 identical over 11 bases. Unmatched junction bases numbered 3, after V lost 4 bases and J lost 1 base. Germline CDR1 DFQATT, CDR2 SNEGSKA (reference sequence). The CDR3 covers 15 residues. CDR3 loop: CSATLAGVSYNEQFF. In DNA, the CDR3 is TGCAGTGCTACACTAGCGGGAGTATCCTACAATGAGCAGTTCTTC.

The table lists this clonotype with a few counts. V gene TRBV7-6 combines with J gene TRBJ2-5; TRBD2 is a possible D gene (6 bases). The length of the CDR3 is 15 residues. Between the trimmed V and J ends, which lost 5 bases and 7 bases, there was a span of 20 bases. Germline assignment: CDR1 SGHVS and CDR2 FNYEAQ. The CDR3 bases are TGTGCCAGCAGCACAATCGTAGCGGCCTCAGGGACCCAGTACTTC. This translates into CASSTIVAASGTQYF. The whole variable domain, filled in from reference TRBV7-6 and TRBJ2-5, reads GAGVSQSPRYKVTKRGQDVALRCDPISGHVSLYWYRQALGQGPEFLTYFNYEAQQDKSGLPNDRFSAERPEGSISTLTIQRTEQRDSAMYRCASSTIVAASGTQYFGPGTRLLVL.

This clonotype was recorded a few times. The CDR3 sequence: CASREGQGWNEQFF. In nucleotides, the CDR3 is TGTGCCAGCAGGGAGGGGCAGGGCTGGAATGAGCAGTTCTTC. V is TRBV28 and J is TRBJ2-1; D may be TRBD2 (6 bases). Trimming took off 6 bases at V and 7 bases at J, with 16 bases between the two ends. This CDR3 has 14 residues. The V gene's germline CDR1 is MDHEN and CDR2 SYDVKM.

This clonotype was seen a few times. The chain links TRBV28 to TRBJ2-2; D not resolved. V dropped 4 bases and J dropped 5 bases, with 20 bases sitting between them. This CDR3 is built from 17 residues. Germline V gene sequence: CDR1 MDHEN, CDR2 SYDVKM. CDR3 nucleotide sequence: TGTGCCAGCAGTTCGGTGGGCGGTGGCCTTGGGACCGGGGAGCTGTTTTTT. Protein: CASSSVGGGLGTGELFF.

This clonotype has more than one count but fewer than ten. This chain uses TRBV24-1 with TRBJ1-5; TRBD1 is a possible D gene (6 bases). Trimming took 7 bases from V and 3 from J, leaving 9 bases between them. This CDR3 has 13 amino acids. Germline V gene data show CDR1 as KGHDR and CDR2 as SFDVKD. CDR3 in amino acids: CATRGGVNQPQHF. The CDR3 DNA is TGTGCCACCAGAGGGGGAGTCAATCAGCCCCAGCATTTT.

This clonotype appeared many times. The chain joins TRBV29-1 to TRBJ2-2, with D hard to call. This CDR3 comprises 12 residues. Trimming stripped 7 bases from V and 4 bases from J, with 10 bases between. Germline assignment: CDR1 SQVTM and CDR2 ANQGSEA. The CDR3 reads CSGSIRTGELFF. CDR3 DNA sequence: TGCAGCGGCAGCATTCGCACCGGGGAGCTGTTTTTT.

By share, this clonotype counts as medium-sized. The J gene is TRBJ2-1, the V gene TRBV5-1; D unresolved. CDR3 length equals 14 residues. The V gene lost 0 bases and the J gene lost 3 bases, with 7 bases spanning the gap. CDR1 is SGHRS, CDR2 YFSETQ, per germline. As DNA, the CDR3 is TGCGCCAGCAGCTTGGGGCAGGACTACAATGAGCAGTTCTTC. It is translated as CASSLGQDYNEQFF.

This clonotype turned up a few times. The gene calls are TRBV5-5 and TRBJ2-1; tentatively, D is TRBD2 (5 bases). The germline V gene encodes CDR1 SGHKS and CDR2 YYEKEE (reference sequence). There are 15 residues in the CDR3. Trimming shortened V by 3 bases and J by 2 bases, and 12 bases separated the two germline ends. The CDR3 coding sequence is TGTGCCAGCAGCTACCGACTACCACCCTACAATGAGCAGTTCTTC. This sequence encodes CASSYRLPPYNEQFF.

This clonotype occurred many times. The chain is built from TRBV20-1 and TRBJ2-7; D ambiguous. Trimming cost V 6 bases and J 6 bases, with 18 bases left between them. CDR3 length equals 13 residues. The V gene's germline CDR1 is DFQATT and CDR2 SNEGSKA (reference sequence). The CDR3 loop is CSAPASPAAEQYF. Here the CDR3 DNA reads TGCAGTGCCCCCGCCTCACCTGCCGCCGAGCAGTACTTC.

This clonotype is medium-sized (0.01 to 0.1%) by share. V and J are TRBV12-3 or TRBV12-4 and TRBJ1-6, with TRBD1 matching 7 bases. This CDR3 has 17 amino acids. Trimming took 5 bases from V and 0 from J; bases not matched to a gene: 7. The CDR3 DNA follows: TGTGCCAGCAGTAGGGGGACAGCCTACTCCTATAATTCACCCCTCCACTTT. It encodes CASSRGTAYSYNSPLHF.

This clonotype was recorded many times. V is TRBV9 and J is TRBJ2-1, with TRBD2 matching 7 bases. The V gene's germline CDR1 is SGDLS and CDR2 YYNGEE. The CDR3 runs to 18 residues. V shed 0 bases and J 5 bases; nucleotides not matched to a gene: 14. The CDR3 DNA reads as TGTGCCAGCAGCGTAGATCCTGTTAAAGCGGGACTCGACAATGAGCAGTTCTTC. Residues: CASSVDPVKAGLDNEQFF.

This clonotype occurred many times. The V gene is TRBV30, the J gene TRBJ1-2; 7 nucleotides align to TRBD1. From germline, CDR1 is GTSNPN and CDR2 SVGIG (reference sequence). J gave up 6 bases and V 5 bases, and 9 bases lay outside the gene matches. CDR3 length equals 13 residues. The CDR3 region is CAWATGARDGYTF. CDR3 DNA sequence: TGTGCCTGGGCCACAGGGGCGCGAGATGGCTACACCTTC.

The rearrangement uses TRBV20-1 and TRBJ2-1; weak D call: TRBD1 (5 bases). The CDR3 has 12 residues. Per the germline V gene, CDR1 is DFQATT and CDR2 is SNEGSKA (reference sequence). The ends were cut back, 3 bases at V and 4 bases at J, with 7 bases in the middle. The CDR3 DNA sequence: TGCAGTGCTAGCAGGGAATACAATGAGCAGTTCTTC. Translating gives CSASREYNEQFF.

By share, this clonotype counts as medium-sized. V gene TRBV3-1 combines with J gene TRBJ2-1; D possibly corresponds to TRBD2 (5 bases). Germline V CDR1 and CDR2: LGHDT, YNNKEL (reference sequence). The CDR3 runs 13 residues. Trimming removed 3 bases at V and 12 bases at J, with 15 bases between. This CDR3 is CASSQTSGRGQFF. The CDR3 nucleotides are TGTGCCAGCAGCCAGACCAGTGGGAGAGGGCAGTTCTTC.

This clonotype has a count of ten or more. The chain carries TRBV9 and TRBJ2-1, with 11 positions matching TRBD2. Trimming cost V 0 bases and J 10 bases; bases outside gene matches: 3. The germline V gene has CDR1 SGDLS and CDR2 YYNGEE. This CDR3 contains 14 residues. The CDR3 sequence: CASSVATSGTEQFF. DNA for the CDR3: TGTGCCAGCAGCGTAGCGACTAGCGGGACGGAGCAGTTCTTC. The entire variable domain, with the rest obtained from reference TRBV9 and TRBJ2-1, is as follows: DSGVTQTPKHLITATGQRVTLRCSPRSGDLSVYWYQQSLDQGLQFLIQYYNGEERAKGNILERFSAQQFPDLHSELNLSSLELGDSALYFCASSVATSGTEQFFGPGTRLTVL.